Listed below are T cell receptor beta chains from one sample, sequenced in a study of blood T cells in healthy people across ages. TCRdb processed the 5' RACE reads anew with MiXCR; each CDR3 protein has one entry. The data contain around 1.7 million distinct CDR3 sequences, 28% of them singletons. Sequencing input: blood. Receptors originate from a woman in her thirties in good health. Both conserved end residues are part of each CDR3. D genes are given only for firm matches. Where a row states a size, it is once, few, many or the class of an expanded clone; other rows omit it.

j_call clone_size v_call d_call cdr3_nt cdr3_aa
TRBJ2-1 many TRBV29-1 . TGCAGCGTTCACTGGGGAAATGAGCAGTTCTTC CSVHWGNEQFF
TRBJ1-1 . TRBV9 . TGTGCCAGCAGCGGAAGGGGTGAGAACACTGAAGCTTTCTTT CASSGRGENTEAFF
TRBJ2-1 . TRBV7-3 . TGTGCCAGCAGCTTACAAGGATCCTCCTCTCGGAATGAGCAGTTCTTC CASSLQGSSSRNEQFF
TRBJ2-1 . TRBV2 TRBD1 TGTGCCAGCAAGGAACAGGGGGCGAATGAGCAGTTCTTC CASKEQGANEQFF
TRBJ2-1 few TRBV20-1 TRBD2 TGCAGTGCTAGTCGGCTAGCGGGGGCCCAGGGTGAGCAGTTCTTC CSASRLAGAQGEQFF
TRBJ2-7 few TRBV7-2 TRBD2 TGTGCCAGCATGCGGGAGGTAGGCGAGCAGTACTTC CASMREVGEQYF
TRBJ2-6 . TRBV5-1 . TGCGCCAGCAGCTCGGACGGTCCCACTGGGGCCAACGTCCGGACTTTC CASSSDGPTGANVRTF
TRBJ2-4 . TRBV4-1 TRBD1 TGCGCCAGCAGCCAAGCGGGGTCGGGACAGTTAGAAAACATTCAGTACTTC CASSQAGSGQLENIQYF
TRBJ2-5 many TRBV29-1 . TGCAGCGTTAGATCTTCCGGGACACAAGAGACCCAGTACTTC CSVRSSGTQETQYF
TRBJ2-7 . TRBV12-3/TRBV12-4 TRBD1 TGTGCCAGCAGTTCCCGGGACAGCTCCTACAAGCAGTACTTC CASSSRDSSYKQYF
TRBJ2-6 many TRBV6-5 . TGTGCCAGCAGTTACGCCGGGGTAGGGTCTGGGGCCAACGTCCTGACTTTC CASSYAGVGSGANVLTF
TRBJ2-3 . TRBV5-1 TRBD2 TGCGCCAGCAGCTTGGATCGCGGGGGGAGCACAGATACGCAGTATTTT CASSLDRGGSTDTQYF
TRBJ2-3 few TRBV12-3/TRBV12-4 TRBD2 TGTGCCAGCAGTCCCGGAGCCGCAAAGGAGGGAGGGGATACGCAGTATTTT CASSPGAAKEGGDTQYF
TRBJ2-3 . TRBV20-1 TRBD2 TGCAGTGCTCACCCCGGGACTAGCGGCACAGATACGCAGTATTTT CSAHPGTSGTDTQYF
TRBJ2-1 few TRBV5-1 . TGCGCCAGCAGCTTGGCCGGGAGTGGGCAGTTCTTC CASSLAGSGQFF
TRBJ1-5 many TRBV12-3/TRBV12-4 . TGTGCCAGCAGTGCCAGCTATAGCAATCAGCCCCAGCATTTT CASSASYSNQPQHF
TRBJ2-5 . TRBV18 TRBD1 TGTGCCGGCTCACCACTTGGGACAGGGAAAGAGACCCAGTACTTC CAGSPLGTGKETQYF
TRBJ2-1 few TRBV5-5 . TGTGCCAGCAGCCCTTTTCGAGCAGGTGCCCACAATGAGCAGTTCTTC CASSPFRAGAHNEQFF
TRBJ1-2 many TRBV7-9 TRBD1 TGTGCCAGCAGCTTGGGACAGGGTATTGGCTACACCTTC CASSLGQGIGYTF
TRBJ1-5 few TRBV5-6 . TGTGCCAGCAGCTCCCACAATCAGCCCCAGCATTTT CASSSHNQPQHF
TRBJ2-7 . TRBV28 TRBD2 TGTGCCAGCCAAGGCGGGGGGGCACGAGAGCAGTACTTC CASQGGGAREQYF
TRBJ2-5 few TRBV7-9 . TGTGCCAGCAGCGAACGGAGGGCCGGGGAGACCCAGTACTTC CASSERRAGETQYF